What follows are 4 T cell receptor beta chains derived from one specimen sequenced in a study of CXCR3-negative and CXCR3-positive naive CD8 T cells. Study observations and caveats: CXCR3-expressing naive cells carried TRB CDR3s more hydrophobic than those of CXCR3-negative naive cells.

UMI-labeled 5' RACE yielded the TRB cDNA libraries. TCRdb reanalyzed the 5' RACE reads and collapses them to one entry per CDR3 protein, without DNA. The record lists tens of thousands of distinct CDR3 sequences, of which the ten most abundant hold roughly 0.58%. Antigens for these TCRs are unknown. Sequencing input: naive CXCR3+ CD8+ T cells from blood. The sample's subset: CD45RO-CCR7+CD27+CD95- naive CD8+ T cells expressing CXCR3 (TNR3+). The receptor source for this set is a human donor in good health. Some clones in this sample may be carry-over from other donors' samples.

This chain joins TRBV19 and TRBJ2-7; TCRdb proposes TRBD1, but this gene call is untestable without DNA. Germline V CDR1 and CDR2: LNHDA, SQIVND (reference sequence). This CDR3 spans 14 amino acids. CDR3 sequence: CASSLDWVGGEQYF.

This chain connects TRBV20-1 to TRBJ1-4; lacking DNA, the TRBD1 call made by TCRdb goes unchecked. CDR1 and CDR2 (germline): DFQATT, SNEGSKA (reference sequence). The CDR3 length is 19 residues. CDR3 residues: CRPSGTPQTPLPGGEKLFF.

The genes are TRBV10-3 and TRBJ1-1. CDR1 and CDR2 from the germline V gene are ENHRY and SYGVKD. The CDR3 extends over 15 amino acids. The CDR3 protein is CAISEPGMGNTEAFF.

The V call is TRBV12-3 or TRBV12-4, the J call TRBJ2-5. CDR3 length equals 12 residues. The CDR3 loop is CASSLGQETQYF.